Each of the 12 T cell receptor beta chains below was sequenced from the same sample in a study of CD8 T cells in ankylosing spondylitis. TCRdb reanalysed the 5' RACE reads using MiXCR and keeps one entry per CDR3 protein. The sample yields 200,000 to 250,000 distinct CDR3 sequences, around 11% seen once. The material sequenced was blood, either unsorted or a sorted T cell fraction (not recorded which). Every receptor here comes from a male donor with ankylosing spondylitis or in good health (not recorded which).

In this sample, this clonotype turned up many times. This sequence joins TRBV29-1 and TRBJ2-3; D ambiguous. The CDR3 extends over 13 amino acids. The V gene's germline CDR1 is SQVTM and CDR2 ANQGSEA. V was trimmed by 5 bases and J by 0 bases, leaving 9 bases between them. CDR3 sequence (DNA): TGCAGCGTTTTGTCGGCTAGCACAGATACGCAGTATTTT. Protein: CSVLSASTDTQYF.

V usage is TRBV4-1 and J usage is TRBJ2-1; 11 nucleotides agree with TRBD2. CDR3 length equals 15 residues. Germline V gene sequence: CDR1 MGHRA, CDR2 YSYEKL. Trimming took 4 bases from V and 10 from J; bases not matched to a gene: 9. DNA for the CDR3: TGCGCCAGCAGCCGCTATATGGGACTAGCGGAGGAGCAGTTCTTC. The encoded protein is CASSRYMGLAEEQFF.

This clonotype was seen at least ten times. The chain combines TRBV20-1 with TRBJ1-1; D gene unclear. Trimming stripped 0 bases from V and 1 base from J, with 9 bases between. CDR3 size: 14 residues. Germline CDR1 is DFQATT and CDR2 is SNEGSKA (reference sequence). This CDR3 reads CSARDLEANTEAFF. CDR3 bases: TGCAGTGCTAGAGATCTAGAAGCGAACACTGAAGCTTTCTTT.

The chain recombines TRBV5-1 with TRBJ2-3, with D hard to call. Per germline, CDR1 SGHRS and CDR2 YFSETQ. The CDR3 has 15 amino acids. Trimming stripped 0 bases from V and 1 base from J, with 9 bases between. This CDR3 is CASSLAGHGTDTQYF. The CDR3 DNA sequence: TGCGCCAGCAGCTTGGCCGGGCATGGCACAGATACGCAGTATTTT.

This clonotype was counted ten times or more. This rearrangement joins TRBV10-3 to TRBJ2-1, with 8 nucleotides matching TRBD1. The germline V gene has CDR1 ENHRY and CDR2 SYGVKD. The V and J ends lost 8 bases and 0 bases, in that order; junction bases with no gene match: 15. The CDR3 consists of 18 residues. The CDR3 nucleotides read TGTGCCATCGGAGGGGGGACAGGCGATCGAGTCTCCTACAATGAGCAGTTCTTC. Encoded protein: CAIGGGTGDRVSYNEQFF.

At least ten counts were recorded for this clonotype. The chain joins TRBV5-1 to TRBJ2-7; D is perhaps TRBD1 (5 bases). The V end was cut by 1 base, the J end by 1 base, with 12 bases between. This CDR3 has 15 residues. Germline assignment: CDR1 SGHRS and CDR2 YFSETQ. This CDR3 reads CASSLSLGVSYEQYF. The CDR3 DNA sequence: TGCGCCAGCAGCTTGAGTTTAGGGGTATCCTACGAGCAGTACTTC.

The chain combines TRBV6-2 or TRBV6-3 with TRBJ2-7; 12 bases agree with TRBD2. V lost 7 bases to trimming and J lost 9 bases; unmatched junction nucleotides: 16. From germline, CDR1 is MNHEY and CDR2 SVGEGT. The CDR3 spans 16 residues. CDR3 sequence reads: CASTLTLGLAGFAQYF. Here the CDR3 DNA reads TGTGCCAGCACCCTAACCCTCGGACTAGCGGGATTTGCGCAGTACTTC.

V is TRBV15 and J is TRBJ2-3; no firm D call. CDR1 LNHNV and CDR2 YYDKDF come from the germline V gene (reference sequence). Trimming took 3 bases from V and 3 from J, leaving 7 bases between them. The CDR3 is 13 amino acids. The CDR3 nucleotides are TGTGCCACCAGCAGTCACCTGACAGATACGCAGTATTTT. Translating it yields CATSSHLTDTQYF.

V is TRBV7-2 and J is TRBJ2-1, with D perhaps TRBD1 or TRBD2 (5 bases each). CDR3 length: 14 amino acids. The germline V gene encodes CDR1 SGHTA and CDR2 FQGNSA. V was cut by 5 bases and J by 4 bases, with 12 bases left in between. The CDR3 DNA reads TGTGCCAGCAGCATTACCGGGGCTTACAATGAGCAGTTCTTC. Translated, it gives CASSITGAYNEQFF.

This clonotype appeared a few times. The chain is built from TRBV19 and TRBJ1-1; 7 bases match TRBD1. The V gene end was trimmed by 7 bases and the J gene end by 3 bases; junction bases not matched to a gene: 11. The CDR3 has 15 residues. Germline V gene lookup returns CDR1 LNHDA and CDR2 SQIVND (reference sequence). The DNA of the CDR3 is TGTGCCAGTAACCCAACGGGACAGAGACACACTGAAGCTTTCTTT. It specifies CASNPTGQRHTEAFF.

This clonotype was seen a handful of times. The CDR3 here is CASSLVWREETQYF. The CDR3 DNA reads TGCGCCAGCAGCTTGGTCTGGCGAGAAGAGACCCAGTACTTC. V gene TRBV5-1 combines with J gene TRBJ2-5, with D unresolved. Germline V gene lookup returns CDR1 SGHRS and CDR2 YFSETQ. CDR3 length equals 14 residues. Trimming left V 0 bases short and J 3 bases short, with 9 bases between.

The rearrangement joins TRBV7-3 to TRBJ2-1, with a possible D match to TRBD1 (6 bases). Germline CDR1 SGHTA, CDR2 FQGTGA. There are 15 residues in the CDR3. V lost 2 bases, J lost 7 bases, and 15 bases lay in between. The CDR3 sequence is CASSLRPQGVNEQFF. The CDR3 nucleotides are TGTGCCAGCAGCTTACGGCCACAGGGCGTGAATGAGCAGTTCTTC.